What follows are 8 T cell receptor beta chains derived from one specimen sequenced in a study of T cells in Graves' hyperthyroidism and ophthalmopathy. The CDR3 regions of TCR beta were amplified from RNA transcripts. First-round RT-PCR targeting the TCR CDR3 was performed with the HTBI primer set. Each CDR3 protein gets one entry after TCRdb re-called the multiplex PCR reads with MiXCR. The data show around 350,000 distinct CDR3 sequences, with 25% seen just once and roughly 70% held by the top ten. The sample comprised blood. The receptors stem from a man in his fifties with Graves' hyperthyroidism.

This clonotype showed up just once. This sequence joins TRBV20-1 and TRBJ1-4; TRBD1 agrees at 8 bases. CDR1 DFQATT and CDR2 SNEGSKA come from the germline V gene (reference sequence). J gave up 3 bases and V 6 bases, and 9 bases lay outside the gene matches. This CDR3 has 15 amino acids. CDR3 region: CSASPGGTANEKLFF. CDR3 coding DNA: TGCAGTGCCAGTCCAGGGGGCACGGCTAATGAAAAACTGTTTTTT.

The chain carries TRBV29-1 and TRBJ1-2; 8 bases are a match to TRBD1. The V segment lost 7 bases and the J segment 3 bases; nucleotides outside the gene matches: 4. Germline V gene lookup returns CDR1 SQVTM and CDR2 ANQGSEA. CDR3 length: 12 amino acids. CDR3 in amino acids: CSDDRGDYGYTF. The CDR3 DNA reads TGCAGCGATGACAGGGGCGACTATGGCTACACCTTC.

This clonotype was counted a few times. The rearrangement uses TRBV28 and TRBJ1-5, with unresolved D. This CDR3 spans 13 amino acids. Trimming took off 6 bases at V and 3 bases at J, with 9 bases between the two ends. Germline CDR1 and CDR2: MDHEN and SYDVKM. CDR3 protein: CASRVTFNQPQHF. The CDR3 DNA follows: TGTGCCAGCAGGGTTACGTTCAATCAGCCCCAGCATTTT. Full variable domain (remainder filled in from reference TRBV28 and TRBJ1-5): DVKVTQSSRYLVKRTGEKVFLECVQDMDHENMFWYRQDPGLGLRLIYFSYDVKMKEKGDIPEGYSVSREKKERFSLILESASTNQTSMYLCASRVTFNQPQHFGDGTRLSIL.

Only a few counts were recorded for this clonotype. The chain is built from TRBV27 and TRBJ1-1, with TRBD1 matching over 9 bases. CDR3 size: 11 residues. CDR1 and CDR2 from the germline V gene are MNHEY and SMNVEV (reference sequence). Trimming at V came to 11 bases and at J to 10 bases, leaving 8 bases not matched to a gene. The CDR3: CASSDRGVAFF. The CDR3 nucleotides are TGTGCCTCCTCGGACAGGGGAGTAGCTTTCTTT.

This clonotype was recorded many times. The rearrangement joins TRBV7-2 to TRBJ2-7; TRBD2 agrees at 14 bases. Trimming removed 4 bases from V and 7 bases from J; junction bases left unmatched: 0. The CDR3 runs to 13 residues. CDR1 is SGHTA, CDR2 FQGNSA, per germline. CDR3 DNA: TGTGCCAGCAGCTGGACTAGCGGGGGGGAGCAGTACTTC. Its protein is CASSWTSGGEQYF. The complete variable domain, with remaining parts taken from reference TRBV7-2 and TRBJ2-7, reads GAGVSQSPSNKVTEKGKDVELRCDPISGHTALYWYRQSLGQGLEFLIYFQGNSAPDKSGLPSDRFSAERTGGSVSTLTIQRTQQEDSAVYLCASSWTSGGEQYFGPGTRLTVT.

This clonotype was observed a handful of times. J is TRBJ2-1 and V is TRBV12-3 or TRBV12-4, with 8 nucleotides matching TRBD2. This CDR3 region has 17 residues. With V trimmed by 0 bases and J by 1 base, 5 bases remained unmatched. Written as DNA, the CDR3 is TGTGCCAGCAGTTTAGCGCTTCGCGGGGGGTCCTACAATGAGCAGTTCTTC. Translated: CASSLALRGGSYNEQFF.

The V gene is TRBV11-2, the J gene TRBJ2-7, with a tentative D call TRBD1 (6 bases). The V gene lost 6 bases and the J gene lost 0 bases, with 18 bases spanning the gap. Germline V gene sequence: CDR1 SGHAT, CDR2 FQNNGV. The CDR3 totals 16 residues. CDR3 sequence: CASSPSRGSYSYEQYF. The CDR3 nucleotides read TGTGCCAGCAGTCCTTCCAGGGGCAGCTACTCCTACGAGCAGTACTTC.

This clonotype was recorded once. This chain links TRBV6-2 or TRBV6-3 with TRBJ2-1; 14 bases are a match to TRBD2. The germline V gene has CDR1 MNHEY and CDR2 SVGEGT. Trimming at V came to 6 bases and at J to 10 bases, leaving 8 bases not matched to a gene. The CDR3 length is 15 residues. The CDR3 DNA reads as TGTGCCAGCAGGATGGGACTAGCGGGAGAGGGGGAGCAGTTCTTC. This encodes CASRMGLAGEGEQFF.